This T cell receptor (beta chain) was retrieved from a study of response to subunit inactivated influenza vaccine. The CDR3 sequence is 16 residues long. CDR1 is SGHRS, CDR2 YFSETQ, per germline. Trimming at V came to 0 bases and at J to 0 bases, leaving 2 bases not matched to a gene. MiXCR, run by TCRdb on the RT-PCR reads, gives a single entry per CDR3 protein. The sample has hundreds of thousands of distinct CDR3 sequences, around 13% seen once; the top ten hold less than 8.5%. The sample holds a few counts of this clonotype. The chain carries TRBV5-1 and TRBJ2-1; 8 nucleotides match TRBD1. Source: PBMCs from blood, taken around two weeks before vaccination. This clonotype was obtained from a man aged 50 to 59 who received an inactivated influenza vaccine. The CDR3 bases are TGCGCCAGCAGCTTGGAAGGGACAGGCTCCTACAATGAGCAGTTCTTC. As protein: CASSLEGTGSYNEQFF.